Listed here are 12 T cell receptor beta chains from one sample, sequenced in a study of T cells expressing NK-cell markers. TCRdb re-called the 5' RACE reads; every CDR3 protein appears as one record, without DNA. Here the sample table reports some 340,000 distinct CDR3 sequences. The sequencing input was blood T cells: a sorted CD56 or NKG2C T cell subset, CD4+ or CD8+ T cells, or bulk PBMC T cells (not recorded which). The receptor set was obtained from a man aged 18 to 70 in good health.

The chain carries TRBV19 and TRBJ2-5; no DNA is available, so the TRBD1 call from TCRdb remains unchecked. The CDR3 contains 14 residues. Germline loops: CDR1 LNHDA, CDR2 SQIVND (reference sequence). CDR3 in amino acids: CASSTPGIRETQYF.

The chain is built from TRBV18 and TRBJ1-5; TCRdb's D call, TRBD1, is unchecked because there is no DNA. CDR3 size: 14 residues. CDR1 KGHSH and CDR2 LQKENI come from the germline V gene. The CDR3 is CASSSTGGNQPQHF.

This chain joins TRBV3-1 and TRBJ1-2; TCRdb proposes TRBD1, but this gene call is untestable without DNA. Germline V gene data show CDR1 as LGHDT and CDR2 as YNNKEL (reference sequence). This CDR3 is 15 amino acids long. This CDR3 is CASSQGTLANYGYTF.

CDR3 loop: CASSLVEGNQPQHF. J is TRBJ1-5 and V is TRBV7-6. The CDR3 extends over 14 amino acids. CDR1 is SGHVS, CDR2 FNYEAQ, per germline.

The gene calls are TRBV5-1 and TRBJ2-3; the D call from TCRdb, TRBD1, cannot be confirmed without DNA. The CDR3 is 15 amino acids. Germline V gene sequence: CDR1 SGHRS, CDR2 YFSETQ. The CDR3 is CASSATGATTDTQYF. Drawing the rest from reference TRBV5-1 and TRBJ2-3, the complete variable domain is KAGVTQTPRYLIKTRGQQVTLSCSPISGHRSVSWYQQTPGQGLQFLFEYFSETQRNKGNFPGRFSGRQFSNSRSEMNVSTLELGDSALYLCASSATGATTDTQYFGPGTRLTVL.

This CDR3 reads CAARGLSTDTQYF. V usage is TRBV27 and J usage is TRBJ2-3; TCRdb picks TRBD1, but there is no DNA to check that call. CDR1 and CDR2 (germline): MNHEY, SMNVEV (reference sequence). CDR3 length equals 13 residues.

The rearrangement uses TRBV11-2 and TRBJ2-1; TCRdb's assignment of TRBD2 cannot be checked, as there is no DNA. The germline V gene has CDR1 SGHAT and CDR2 FQNNGV. The CDR3 is made up of 18 amino acids. This chain's CDR3 is CASSLWTSGGARGDEQFF.

The V call is TRBV6-1, the J call TRBJ2-1; TCRdb's D gene call, TRBD2, goes unchecked for lack of DNA. Germline lookup yields CDR1 MNHNS and CDR2 SASEGT. The CDR3 length is 18 residues. The chain's CDR3 is CASSEFLLSSGGAHEQFF.

V gene TRBV28 combines with J gene TRBJ1-5; the D call of TRBD1 rests on TCRdb alone, since no DNA is present to check it. CDR1 and CDR2 from the germline V gene are MDHEN and SYDVKM. This CDR3 spans 12 amino acids. This CDR3 is CATQGPHQPQHF.

This rearrangement joins TRBV5-6 to TRBJ1-5; absent DNA, TCRdb's TRBD1 call cannot be checked. CDR3 length: 16 amino acids. Looked up from germline, CDR1 is SGHDT and CDR2 is YYEEEE. CDR3: CASSLSATGETQPQHF. Using reference TRBV5-6 and TRBJ1-5 for the parts outside the CDR3, the full variable domain is DAGVTQSPTHLIKTRGQQVTLRCSPKSGHDTVSWYQQALGQGPQFIFQYYEEEERQRGNFPDRFSGHQFPNYSSELNVNALLLGDSALYLCASSLSATGETQPQHFGDGTRLSIL.

The rearrangement uses TRBV20-1 and TRBJ1-6; the D call of TRBD1 rests on TCRdb alone, since no DNA is present to check it. The germline V gene encodes CDR1 DFQATT and CDR2 SNEGSKA (reference sequence). This CDR3 spans 14 amino acids. The CDR3 protein is CSARVDRVVSPLHF.

The chain couples TRBV12-3 or TRBV12-4 to TRBJ2-1; the D gene TCRdb calls, TRBD2, cannot be checked with no DNA. The CDR3 is made up of 14 amino acids. CDR3 region: CASTGTSGGAKQFF.